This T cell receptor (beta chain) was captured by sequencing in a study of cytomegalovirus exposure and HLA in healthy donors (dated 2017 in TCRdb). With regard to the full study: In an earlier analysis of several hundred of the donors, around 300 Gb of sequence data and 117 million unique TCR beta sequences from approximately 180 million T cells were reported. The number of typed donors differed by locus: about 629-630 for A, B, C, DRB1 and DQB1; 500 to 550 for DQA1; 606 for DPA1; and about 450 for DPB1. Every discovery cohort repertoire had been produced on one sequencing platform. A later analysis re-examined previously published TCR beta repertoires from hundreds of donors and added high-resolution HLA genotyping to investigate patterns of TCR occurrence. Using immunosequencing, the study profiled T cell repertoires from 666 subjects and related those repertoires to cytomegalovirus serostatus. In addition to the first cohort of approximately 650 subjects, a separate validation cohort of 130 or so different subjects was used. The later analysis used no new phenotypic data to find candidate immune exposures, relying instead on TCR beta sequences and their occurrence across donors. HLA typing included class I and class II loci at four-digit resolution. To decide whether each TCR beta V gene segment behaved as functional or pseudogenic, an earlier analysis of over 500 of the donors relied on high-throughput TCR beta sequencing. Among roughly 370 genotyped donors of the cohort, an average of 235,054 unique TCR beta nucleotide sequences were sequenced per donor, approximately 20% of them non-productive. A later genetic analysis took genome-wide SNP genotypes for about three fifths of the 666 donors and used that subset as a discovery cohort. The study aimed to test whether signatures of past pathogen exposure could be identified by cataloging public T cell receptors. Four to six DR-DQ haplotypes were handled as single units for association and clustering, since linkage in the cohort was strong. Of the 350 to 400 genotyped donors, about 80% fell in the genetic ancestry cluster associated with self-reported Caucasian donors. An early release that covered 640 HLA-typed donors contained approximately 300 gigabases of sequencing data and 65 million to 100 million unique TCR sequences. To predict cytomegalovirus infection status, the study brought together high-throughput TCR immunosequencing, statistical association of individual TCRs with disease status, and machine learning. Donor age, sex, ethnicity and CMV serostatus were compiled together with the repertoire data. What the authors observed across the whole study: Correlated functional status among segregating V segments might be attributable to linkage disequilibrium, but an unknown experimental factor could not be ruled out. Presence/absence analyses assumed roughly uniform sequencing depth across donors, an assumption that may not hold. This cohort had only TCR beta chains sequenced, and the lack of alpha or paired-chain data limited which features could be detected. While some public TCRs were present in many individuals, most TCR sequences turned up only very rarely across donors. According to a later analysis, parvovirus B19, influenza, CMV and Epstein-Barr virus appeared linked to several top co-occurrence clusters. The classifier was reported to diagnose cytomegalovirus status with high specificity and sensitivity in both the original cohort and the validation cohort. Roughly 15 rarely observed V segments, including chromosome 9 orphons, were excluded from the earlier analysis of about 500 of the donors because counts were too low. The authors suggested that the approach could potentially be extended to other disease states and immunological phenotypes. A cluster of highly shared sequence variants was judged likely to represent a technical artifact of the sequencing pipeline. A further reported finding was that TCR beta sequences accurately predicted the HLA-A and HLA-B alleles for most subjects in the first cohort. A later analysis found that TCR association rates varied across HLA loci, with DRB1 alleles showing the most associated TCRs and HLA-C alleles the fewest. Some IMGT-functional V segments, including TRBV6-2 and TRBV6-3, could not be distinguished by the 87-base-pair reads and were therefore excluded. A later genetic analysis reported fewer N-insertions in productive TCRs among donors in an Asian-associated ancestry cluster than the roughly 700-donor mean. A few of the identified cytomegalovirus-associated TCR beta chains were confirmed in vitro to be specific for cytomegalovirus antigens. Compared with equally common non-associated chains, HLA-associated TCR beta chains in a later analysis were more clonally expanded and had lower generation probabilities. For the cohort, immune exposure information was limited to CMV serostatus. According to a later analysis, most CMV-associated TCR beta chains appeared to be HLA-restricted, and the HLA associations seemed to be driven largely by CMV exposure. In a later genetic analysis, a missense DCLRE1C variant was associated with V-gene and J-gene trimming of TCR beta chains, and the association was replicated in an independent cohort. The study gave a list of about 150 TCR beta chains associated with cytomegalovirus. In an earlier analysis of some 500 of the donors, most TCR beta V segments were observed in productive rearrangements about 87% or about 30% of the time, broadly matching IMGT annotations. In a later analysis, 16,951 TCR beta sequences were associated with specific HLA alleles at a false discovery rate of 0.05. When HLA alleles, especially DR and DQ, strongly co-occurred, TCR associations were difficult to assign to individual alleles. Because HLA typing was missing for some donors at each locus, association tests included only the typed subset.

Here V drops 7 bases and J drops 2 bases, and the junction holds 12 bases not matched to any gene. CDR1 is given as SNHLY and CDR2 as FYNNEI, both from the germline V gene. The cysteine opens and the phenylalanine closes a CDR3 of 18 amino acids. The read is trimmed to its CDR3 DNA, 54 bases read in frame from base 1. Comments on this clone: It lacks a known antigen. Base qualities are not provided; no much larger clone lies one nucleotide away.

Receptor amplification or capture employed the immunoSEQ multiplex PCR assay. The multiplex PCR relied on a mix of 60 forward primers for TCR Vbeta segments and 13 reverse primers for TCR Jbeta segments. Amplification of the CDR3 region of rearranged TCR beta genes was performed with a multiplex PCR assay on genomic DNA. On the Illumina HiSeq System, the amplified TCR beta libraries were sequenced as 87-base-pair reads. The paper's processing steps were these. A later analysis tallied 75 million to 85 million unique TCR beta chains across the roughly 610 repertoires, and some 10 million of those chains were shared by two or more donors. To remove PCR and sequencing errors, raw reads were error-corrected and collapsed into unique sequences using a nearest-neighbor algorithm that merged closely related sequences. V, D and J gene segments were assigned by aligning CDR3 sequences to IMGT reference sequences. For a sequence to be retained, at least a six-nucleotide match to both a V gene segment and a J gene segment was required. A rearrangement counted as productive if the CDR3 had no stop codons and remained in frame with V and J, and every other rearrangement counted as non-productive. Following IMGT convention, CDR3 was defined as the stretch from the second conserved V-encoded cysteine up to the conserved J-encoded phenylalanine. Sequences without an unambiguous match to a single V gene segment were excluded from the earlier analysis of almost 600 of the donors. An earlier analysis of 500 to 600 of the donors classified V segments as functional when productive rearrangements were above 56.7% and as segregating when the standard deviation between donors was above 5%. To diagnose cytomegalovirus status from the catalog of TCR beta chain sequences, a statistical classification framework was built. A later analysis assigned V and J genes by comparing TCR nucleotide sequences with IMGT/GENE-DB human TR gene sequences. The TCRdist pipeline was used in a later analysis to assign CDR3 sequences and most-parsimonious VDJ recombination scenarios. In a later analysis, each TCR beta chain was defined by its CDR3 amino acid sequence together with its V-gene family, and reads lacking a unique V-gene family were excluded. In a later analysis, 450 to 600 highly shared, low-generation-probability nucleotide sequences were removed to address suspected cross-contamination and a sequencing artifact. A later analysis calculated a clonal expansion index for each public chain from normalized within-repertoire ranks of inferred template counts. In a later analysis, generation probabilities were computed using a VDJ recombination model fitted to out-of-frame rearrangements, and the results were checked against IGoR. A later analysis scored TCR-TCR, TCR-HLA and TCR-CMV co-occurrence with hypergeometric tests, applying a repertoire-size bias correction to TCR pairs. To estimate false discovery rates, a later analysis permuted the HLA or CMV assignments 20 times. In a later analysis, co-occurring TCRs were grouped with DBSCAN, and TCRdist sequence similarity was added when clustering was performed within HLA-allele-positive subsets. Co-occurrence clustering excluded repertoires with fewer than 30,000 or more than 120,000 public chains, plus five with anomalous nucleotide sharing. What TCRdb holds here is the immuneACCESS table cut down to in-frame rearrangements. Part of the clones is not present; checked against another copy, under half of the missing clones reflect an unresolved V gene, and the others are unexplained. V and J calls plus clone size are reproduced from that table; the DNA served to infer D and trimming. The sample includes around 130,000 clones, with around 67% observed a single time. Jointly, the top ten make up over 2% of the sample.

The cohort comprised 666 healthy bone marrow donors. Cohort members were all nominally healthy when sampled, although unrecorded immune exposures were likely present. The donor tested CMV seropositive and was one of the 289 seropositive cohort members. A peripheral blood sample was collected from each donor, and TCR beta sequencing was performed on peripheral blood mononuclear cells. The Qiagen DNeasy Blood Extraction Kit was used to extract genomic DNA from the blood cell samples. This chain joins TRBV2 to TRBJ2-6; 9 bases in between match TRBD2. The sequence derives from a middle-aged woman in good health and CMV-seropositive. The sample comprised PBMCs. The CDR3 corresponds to CASNDPRAGGPGANVLTF. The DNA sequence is TGTGCCAGCAATGACCCCCGGGCGGGGGGGCCTGGGGCCAACGTCCTGACTTTC.